The source of this T cell receptor (beta chain) is a study of blood T cell repertoires in COVID-19. Study as a whole: Donors in the United States, Italy and Spain gave samples during acute or convalescent COVID-19. In each case, the material was cDNA or gDNA derived from T cells, B-cell-depleted T cells, or PBMCs.

In the authors' methods: Estimated nucleated cell counts came from reference gene primer amplification. Clones were sequenced by immunoSEQ multiplex PCR, and TCRdb holds only the in-frame ones, with some missing. The DNA was the basis for D and trimming; V, J and clone size are from that table. The sample has about 50,000 clones, more than 75% seen once. V lost 5 bases to trimming and J lost 7 bases; unmatched junction nucleotides: 5. The length of the CDR3 is 14 residues. Germline V gene data show CDR1 as MDHEN and CDR2 as SYDVKM. The chain carries TRBV28 and TRBJ1-6, with TRBD1 matching over 7 bases. The receptor was isolated from a woman in her sixties or seventies with acute or convalescent COVID-19. Sequencing was performed on peripheral blood. As DNA, the CDR3 is TGTGCCAGCAGTCCCGGGACAGTCAATTCACCCCTCCACTTT. This gives the protein CASSPGTVNSPLHF.